The 15 T cell receptor beta chains listed next were all sequenced from one sample in a study of cytomegalovirus exposure and HLA in healthy donors. The study ran its PCR with 60 Vbeta and 13 Jbeta primers. Only in-frame clones appear in the TCRdb table, and some are missing; sequencing was by immunoSEQ multiplex PCR. Among tens of thousands of clones listed, approximately 86% were seen once. The specimen was PBMCs. The receptors were gathered from a man between 25 and 39 years old in good health and CMV-seropositive.

The genes are TRBV10-3 and TRBJ1-4; maybe TRBD1 (6 bases). This CDR3 spans 14 amino acids. Germline V gene sequence: CDR1 ENHRY, CDR2 SYGVKD. Trimming cost V 11 bases and J 5 bases, with 18 bases left between them. Here the CDR3 DNA reads TGTGCCTACCCCTTCAGGACAGACAATGAAAAACTGTTTTTT. It yields the protein CAYPFRTDNEKLFF.

This clone was picked up one time. The V and J genes are TRBV7-3 and TRBJ1-1; D call uncertain. The germline V gene encodes CDR1 SGHTA and CDR2 FQGTGA. There are 13 residues in the CDR3. V was clipped by 1 base and J by 2 bases, with 5 bases between them. This CDR3 reads CASSLNSNTEAFF. In DNA, the CDR3 is TGTGCCAGCAGCTTAAATAGTAACACTGAAGCTTTCTTT.

This sequence joins TRBV19 and TRBJ1-2; no reliable D call. Germline lookup yields CDR1 LNHDA and CDR2 SQIVND (reference sequence). The V end lost 7 bases, the J end lost 2 bases, and 8 bases lay between the germline ends. CDR3 length: 12 residues. The CDR3 is CASNAGNYGYTF. CDR3 DNA: TGTGCCAGTAATGCGGGGAACTATGGCTACACCTTC.

The chain links TRBV5-1 to TRBJ2-5, with D uncertain. The CDR3 spans 13 residues. Germline loops: CDR1 SGHRS, CDR2 YFSETQ. V shed 1 base and J shed 1 base, with 5 bases lying between them. The CDR3 spells CASSLSSQETQYF. The CDR3 DNA sequence: TGCGCCAGCAGCTTGTCGAGCCAAGAGACCCAGTACTTC.

The chain carries TRBV28 and TRBJ2-2; 12 nucleotides agree with TRBD2. The V segment lost 5 bases and the J segment 9 bases; nucleotides outside the gene matches: 10. CDR3 length: 16 amino acids. In germline, CDR1 is MDHEN, CDR2 SYDVKM. The CDR3 sequence: CASSDLAGGPFRELFF. CDR3 DNA sequence: TGTGCCAGCAGTGACCTAGCGGGAGGGCCGTTCAGGGAGCTGTTTTTT.

The V call is TRBV28, the J call TRBJ2-3, with 8 bases that match TRBD2. The ends lost 2 bases at V and 2 bases at J; junction bases unmatched: 12. The CDR3 is 18 amino acids. CDR1 and CDR2 (germline): MDHEN, SYDVKM. In DNA form, the CDR3 reads TGTGCCAGCAGTTTACCTAGCAACCCTAGCGGGTACACAGATACGCAGTATTTT. Its translation is CASSLPSNPSGYTDTQYF.

The chain is built from TRBV6-5 and TRBJ2-1; TRBD2 aligns across 8 bases. Germline V gives CDR1 MNHEY, CDR2 SVGAGI. The CDR3 totals 15 residues. The J segment lost 0 bases and the V segment lost 6 bases, leaving 4 bases of the junction unmatched. In nucleotides, the CDR3 is TGTGCCAGCAGAGTAGCGGGGAGCTCCTACAATGAGCAGTTCTTC. Its translation is CASRVAGSSYNEQFF.

The gene calls are TRBV7-9 and TRBJ1-1; D not resolved. CDR1 and CDR2 (germline): SEHNR, FQNEAQ (reference sequence). Deletions cut 2 bases from V and 1 base from J, with 2 bases between. The CDR3 is made up of 12 amino acids. The CDR3 region has the DNA TGTGCCAGCAGCTTACAGAACACTGAAGCTTTCTTT. Translation: CASSLQNTEAFF.

The V call is TRBV5-1, the J call TRBJ1-3; possibly TRBD1 for D (5 bases). The CDR3 covers 16 residues. Germline V gene data show CDR1 as SGHRS and CDR2 as YFSETQ. Trimming stripped 0 bases from V and 0 bases from J, with 10 bases between. The CDR3 loop is CASSLGQQSSGNTIYF. In DNA form, the CDR3 reads TGCGCCAGCAGCTTGGGACAGCAAAGCTCTGGAAACACCATATATTTT. Full variable domain (missing parts from reference TRBV5-1 and TRBJ1-3): KAGVTQTPRYLIKTRGQQVTLSCSPISGHRSVSWYQQTPGQGLQFLFEYFSETQRNKGNFPGRFSGRQFSNSRSEMNVSTLELGDSALYLCASSLGQQSSGNTIYFGEGSWLTVV.

In this sample, this clone turned up once. The chain uses TRBV30 and TRBJ1-6; D may be TRBD1 (5 bases). This CDR3 has 11 residues. Germline V CDR1 and CDR2: GTSNPN, SVGIG (reference sequence). The V and J ends lost 5 bases and 11 bases respectively, with 10 bases between them. CDR3 DNA sequence: TGTGCCTGGCAAACAGGAGCACCCCTCCACTTT. This sequence encodes CAWQTGAPLHF.

The CDR3 region has the DNA TGCAGCGCTGCCTACAATGAGCAGTTCTTC. Translating it yields CSAAYNEQFF. V and J are TRBV29-1 and TRBJ2-1; D gene uncertain. V lost 7 bases and J lost 2, with 3 bases in between. Germline CDR1 and CDR2: SQVTM and ANQGSEA. CDR3 size: 10 residues.

V gene TRBV18 combines with J gene TRBJ1-2; 7 bases align to TRBD1. Germline CDR1 KGHSH, CDR2 LQKENI. With V trimmed by 7 bases and J by 2 bases, 7 bases remained unmatched. The CDR3 is 14 amino acids. The CDR3 coding sequence is TGTGCCAGCTATGCGACAGGGAGAAACTATGGCTACACCTTC. Translated, it gives CASYATGRNYGYTF.

This clone has a handful of counts. This chain uses TRBV4-2 with TRBJ1-3; D not resolved. Germline CDR1 reads LGHNA; CDR2 reads YNFKEQ. The CDR3 spans 16 residues. V was clipped by 2 bases and J by 2 bases, with 13 bases between them. CDR3: CASSQSEAGAGNTIYF. In DNA form, the CDR3 reads TGTGCCAGCAGCCAATCCGAGGCCGGCGCTGGAAACACCATATATTTT.

The V call is TRBV7-3, the J call TRBJ2-5; 10 nucleotides line up with TRBD2. The CDR3 loop spans 18 amino acids. The germline CDR1 and CDR2 sequences are SGHTA and FQGTGA. Unmatched junction bases numbered 13, after V lost 1 base and J lost 5 bases. CDR3 in amino acids: CASSLNAPKQAGGETQYF. The CDR3 nucleotides are TGTGCCAGCAGCTTAAATGCGCCGAAACAAGCGGGAGGGGAGACCCAGTACTTC.

The sample holds a few counts of this clone. The chain couples TRBV19 to TRBJ2-1; TRBD2 matches 8 bases. V trimming: 6 bases; J trimming: 5 bases; junction bases outside the gene matches: 6. Germline V gene data show CDR1 as LNHDA and CDR2 as SQIVND (reference sequence). The CDR3 has 14 residues. Here the CDR3 reads CASRMGLEHNEQFF. CDR3 bases: TGTGCCAGTAGGATGGGACTAGAGCACAATGAGCAGTTCTTC.